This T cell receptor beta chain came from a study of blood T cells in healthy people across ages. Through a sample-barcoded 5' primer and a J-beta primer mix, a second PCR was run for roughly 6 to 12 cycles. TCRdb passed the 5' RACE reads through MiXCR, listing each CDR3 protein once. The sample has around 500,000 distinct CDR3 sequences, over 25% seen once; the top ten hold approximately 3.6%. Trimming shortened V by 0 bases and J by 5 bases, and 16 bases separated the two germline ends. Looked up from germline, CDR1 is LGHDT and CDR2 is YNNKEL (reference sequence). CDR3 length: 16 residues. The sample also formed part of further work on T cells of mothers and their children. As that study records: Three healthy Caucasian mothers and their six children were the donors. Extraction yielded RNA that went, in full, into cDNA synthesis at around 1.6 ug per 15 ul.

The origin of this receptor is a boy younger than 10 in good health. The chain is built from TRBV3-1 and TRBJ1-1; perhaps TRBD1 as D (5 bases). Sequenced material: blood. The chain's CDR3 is CASSQETPAGGTEAFF. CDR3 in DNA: TGTGCCAGCAGCCAAGAAACCCCGGCTGGGGGGACTGAAGCTTTCTTT.